Listed below are T cell receptor beta chains from one sample, sequenced in a study of T cells expressing NK-cell markers. TCRdb re-called the 5' RACE reads and shows each CDR3 protein once, DNA omitted. Here the sample table reports about 430,000 distinct CDR3 sequences. Sequencing was performed on blood T cells: a sorted CD56 or NKG2C T cell subset, CD4+ or CD8+ T cells, or bulk PBMC T cells (not recorded which). These receptors all come from a woman aged 50 to 65 in good health. CDR3s include the opening cysteine and the closing phenylalanine or tryptophan. The order of the fields is V gene, J gene, CDR3 protein.

TRBV20-1	TRBJ1-5	CSARDPDSHSNQPQHF
TRBV10-3	TRBJ2-5	CAISDVTSGTGETQYF
TRBV10-1	TRBJ2-5	CASSDFSGEETQYF
TRBV20-1	TRBJ1-3	CSANNPGTDGGNTIYF
TRBV4-1	TRBJ2-3	CASSQDLLDTQYF
TRBV27	TRBJ2-5	CASSFQGRGFRETQYF
TRBV20-1	TRBJ2-1	CSASPSGSSSYNEQFF
TRBV15	TRBJ2-3	CATSTLTDSPLTDTQYF
TRBV24-1	TRBJ2-2	CATSDLVRTGELFF
TRBV12-3/TRBV12-4	TRBJ1-4	CASSPATGAVGEKLFF
TRBV3-1	TRBJ2-3	CASSPGLPRAQYF
TRBV5-6	TRBJ2-3	CASSFWGTSTDTQYF
TRBV7-6	TRBJ2-2	CASTSNRLTGELFF
TRBV7-8	TRBJ2-2	CASSILLMTGELFF
TRBV5-1	TRBJ1-3	CASRIDRTSGNTIYF
TRBV30	TRBJ1-6	CAWSVSGKSSYNSPLHF
TRBV7-6	TRBJ2-2	CASSPPVGSNTGELFF
TRBV7-2	TRBJ1-5	CASSLRSGSSNQPQHF
TRBV7-3	TRBJ2-1	CASSLNFGISGRGDNEQFF
TRBV7-3	TRBJ2-1	CASSLKGWPSSYNEQFF
TRBV27	TRBJ2-1	CASSFWGLGVDDEQFF
TRBV29-1	TRBJ1-2	CSVAELSYGYTF
TRBV10-3	TRBJ2-3	CAISEGTLTDTQYF
TRBV11-2	TRBJ2-5	CASSLDSGERTQYF
TRBV20-1	TRBJ1-2	CSAPSQKDGYTF
TRBV25-1	TRBJ2-2	CASSSHQVTGELFF
TRBV3-1	TRBJ2-2	CASTSVTDTGELFF
TRBV29-1	TRBJ1-2	CSVNRGNDGYTF
TRBV3-1	TRBJ2-7	CASSRVTAGYEQYF
TRBV2	TRBJ1-5	CASKGTTQPQHF
TRBV7-7	TRBJ2-5	CASSYLAAQETQYF
TRBV20-1	TRBJ2-1	CSAPSGGRAYNEQFF
TRBV4-1	TRBJ1-5	CASSQVGGRGFGNQPQHF
TRBV12-5	TRBJ1-5	CASGTGQVSNQPQHF
TRBV29-1	TRBJ1-2	CSVVGTRYGYTF
TRBV7-9	TRBJ2-3	CASSLALGPDTQYF
TRBV7-9	TRBJ2-7	CASSSPGTSGRQPDSYEQYF
TRBV29-1	TRBJ2-3	CSVGEGRTDTQYF
TRBV5-1	TRBJ2-1	CASSPQGLLPGEQFF
TRBV20-1	TRBJ2-5	CSAKNTGTGLKTQYF
TRBV7-9	TRBJ2-5	CASSRWDTQETQYF
TRBV2	TRBJ1-2	CASSDVSVGYDGYTF
TRBV2	TRBJ2-2	CASSGRLPGELFF
TRBV5-6	TRBJ1-1	CASGRRGLNTEAFF
TRBV18	TRBJ2-3	CASSTSSGTGADTQYF
TRBV5-8	TRBJ2-1	CASSLMVASGNNEQFF
TRBV20-1	TRBJ2-7	CSAYLAGGPFSYEQYF
TRBV14	TRBJ2-1	CASSQVSGVPNEQFF
TRBV10-3	TRBJ1-3	CAINGGGSSGNTIYF
TRBV4-1	TRBJ2-2	CASSQATGEVNTGELFF
TRBV7-8	TRBJ2-7	CASSWGLAETTLAYF
TRBV29-1	TRBJ2-2	CSVEDPSGELFF
TRBV29-1	TRBJ2-3	CSVYLKGGLAGVDTQYF
TRBV20-1	TRBJ2-7	CSQVLAGGSPRGQYF
TRBV5-1	TRBJ1-2	CASSPETGYGYTF
TRBV5-1	TRBJ2-3	CASSLAGGRFLSTDTQYF
TRBV6-5	TRBJ1-2	CASSPGGGRYGYTF
TRBV4-1	TRBJ1-1	CASSIRARIWNTEAFF
TRBV21-1	TRBJ2-5	CASSPDGTKETQYF
TRBV12-3/TRBV12-4	TRBJ2-1	CASSSPLTSGTYNEQFF